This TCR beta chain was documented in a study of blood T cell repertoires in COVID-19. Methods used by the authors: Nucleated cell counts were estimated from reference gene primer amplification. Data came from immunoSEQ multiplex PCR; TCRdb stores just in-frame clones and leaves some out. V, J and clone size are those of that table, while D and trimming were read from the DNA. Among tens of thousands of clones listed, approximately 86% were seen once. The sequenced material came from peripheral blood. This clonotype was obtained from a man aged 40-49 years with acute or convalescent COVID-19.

CDR3 nucleotides: TGTGCCAGCAGTTCACTTCGGGGGGAGGGAACCCCGTATGGCTACACCTTC. It encodes CASSSLRGEGTPYGYTF. The chain carries TRBV27 and TRBJ1-2; D may be TRBD1 (5 bases). The CDR3 contains 17 residues. The V and J ends lost 4 bases and 5 bases respectively, with 23 bases between them. CDR1 is MNHEY, CDR2 SMNVEV, per germline (reference sequence).